The clone carrying this TCR beta chain was counted many times. The antigen remains unidentified. With 4 bases removed from V and 6 bases from J, the gap between germline ends came to 13 bases. The CDR3 loop spans 13 amino acids. The germline V gene encodes CDR1 SGHTA and CDR2 FQGTGA. Other autoimmune diseases, uncontrolled infections, pregnancy or lactation excluded patients from enrollment. A volume of about 9.7 ml of fresh peripheral blood supplied the PBMCs. From RNA, the CDR3 regions of TCR beta chains were amplified and sequenced. RT-PCR was first run with HTBI primers, then multiplex PCR in a second round. In TCRdb, the multiplex PCR reads were re-called with MiXCR into one record per CDR3 protein. Here the sample spans about 220,000 distinct CDR3 sequences, around a fifth being singletons. These data are taken from a study of Graves' ophthalmopathy and Graves' hyperthyroidism. Findings of the study overall: Blood also held most thyroid clonotypes expanded above 0.001 frequency. Distinction of ophthalmopathy from stable hyperthyroidism by a 13-signature model reached 85% to 90% sensitivity and 81.08% specificity.

The sequence came from a woman aged 50 to 65 with Graves' ophthalmopathy. Material for sequencing was peripheral blood. J is TRBJ2-7 and V is TRBV7-3, with D possibly TRBD1 on 5 matching bases. In DNA form, the CDR3 reads TGTGCCAGCAGCTCGCAGGGATCTACCGAGCAGTACTTC. It encodes CASSSQGSTEQYF.